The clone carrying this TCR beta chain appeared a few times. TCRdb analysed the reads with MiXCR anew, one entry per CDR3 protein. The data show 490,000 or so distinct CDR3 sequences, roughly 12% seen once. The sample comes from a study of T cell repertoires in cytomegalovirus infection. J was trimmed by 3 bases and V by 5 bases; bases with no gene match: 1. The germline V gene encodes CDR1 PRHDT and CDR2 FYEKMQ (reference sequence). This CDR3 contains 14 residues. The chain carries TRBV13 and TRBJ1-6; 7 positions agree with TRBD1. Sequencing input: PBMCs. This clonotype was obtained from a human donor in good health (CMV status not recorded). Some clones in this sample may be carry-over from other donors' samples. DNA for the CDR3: TGTGCCAGCAGCGGGACAGACTATAATTCACCCCTCCACTTT. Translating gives CASSGTDYNSPLHF.